The next 8 T cell receptor beta chains were all read from a single sample in a study of T-cell memory formation after mild COVID-19. MiXCR, run by TCRdb on the 5' RACE reads, gives a single entry per CDR3 protein. Seen here are around 90,000 distinct CDR3 sequences, approximately 13% observed once, and the top ten hold approximately 26%. The sample was PBMCs or a T cell subset sorted from them (not recorded which). The origin of the receptors is an adult woman who had mild COVID-19 (a few samples of this study predate the infection). Cell type and time point are not known.

The sample holds a few counts of this clonotype. This sequence joins TRBV15 and TRBJ1-2; no reliable D call. V was clipped by 8 bases and J by 5 bases, with 6 bases between them. The germline CDR1 and CDR2 sequences are LNHNV and YYDKDF (reference sequence). CDR3 length: 10 residues. The CDR3 spells CATFNYGYTF. The CDR3 nucleotides are TGTGCCACCTTTAATTATGGCTACACCTTC.

This clonotype came up a few times. J is TRBJ2-7 and V is TRBV29-1, with TRBD2 matching 10 bases. This CDR3 has 13 residues. Germline V gene data show CDR1 as SQVTM and CDR2 as ANQGSEA. V trimming: 6 bases; J trimming: 2 bases; junction bases outside the gene matches: 4. Here the CDR3 DNA reads TGCAGCGTCCTAGCGGGAGTCCCCTACGAGCAGTACTTC. It translates to CSVLAGVPYEQYF.

The chain links TRBV28 to TRBJ2-7, with 7 bases lining up with TRBD1. This CDR3 comprises 18 residues. Per the germline V gene, CDR1 is MDHEN and CDR2 is SYDVKM. Losses at the gene ends were 6 bases for V and 0 bases for J; bases not matched to a gene: 17. CDR3 residues: CASSLSPSRDRSSYEQYF. CDR3 nucleotide sequence: TGTGCCAGCAGCCTTTCGCCATCCCGGGACAGAAGCTCCTACGAGCAGTACTTC. The full variable domain, with the rest looked up from reference TRBV28 and TRBJ2-7, is DVKVTQSSRYLVKRTGEKVFLECVQDMDHENMFWYRQDPGLGLRLIYFSYDVKMKEKGDIPEGYSVSREKKERFSLILESASTNQTSMYLCASSLSPSRDRSSYEQYFGPGTRLTVT.

This clonotype was observed a handful of times. The J gene is TRBJ2-1, the V gene TRBV29-1, with TRBD1 matching 7 bases. The V gene's germline CDR1 is SQVTM and CDR2 ANQGSEA. Trimming removed 4 bases from V and 3 bases from J; junction bases left unmatched: 0. The CDR3 is 12 residues long. As DNA, the CDR3 is TGCAGCGTTGGGGACAGCTACAATGAGCAGTTCTTC. This codes for CSVGDSYNEQFF.

This clonotype was observed a few times. The rearrangement links TRBV9 to TRBJ1-2; tentatively, D is TRBD1 (5 bases). Germline V gene lookup returns CDR1 SGDLS and CDR2 YYNGEE. V lost 3 bases and J lost 6, with 12 bases in between. CDR3 length: 13 residues. The CDR3 DNA follows: TGTGCCAGCAGCGGACTAGGGGTACATGGCTACACCTTC. Its protein product is CASSGLGVHGYTF.

The chain has TRBV6-2 or TRBV6-3 and TRBJ2-3; D possibly corresponds to TRBD2 (7 bases). There are 15 residues in the CDR3. Germline CDR1 is MNHEY and CDR2 is SVGEGT. V lost 7 bases and J lost 4, with 18 bases in between. Written as DNA, the CDR3 is TGTGCCAGCACCCCCCAAGGGGGGGCCGCAGATACGCAGTATTTT. Translation: CASTPQGGAADTQYF.

This clonotype has at least ten counts. The chain is built from TRBV10-3 and TRBJ2-5; TRBD2 matches 10 bases. The germline gives CDR1 ENHRY, CDR2 SYGVKD. With 0 bases clipped from V and 2 bases from J, the junction kept 6 bases outside the gene matches. The CDR3 totals 17 residues. CDR3 sequence: CAISESVLAGLQETQYF. The CDR3 nucleotides read TGTGCCATCAGTGAGTCTGTACTAGCGGGGTTACAAGAGACCCAGTACTTC.

V gene TRBV2 combines with J gene TRBJ2-5, with 11 nucleotides matching TRBD2. The CDR3 runs to 14 residues. V was clipped by 3 bases and J by 5 bases; unmatched bases: 2. Per the germline V gene, CDR1 is SNHLY and CDR2 is FYNNEI. The CDR3 sequence is CASSEASGRETQYF. The CDR3 DNA follows: TGTGCCAGCAGTGAGGCTAGCGGGAGGGAGACCCAGTACTTC.